The 17 T cell receptor delta chains below all came from one sample that was sequenced in a study of TRDV2 sequences in healthy donors. TCRdb reran clone calling via CATT on the PCR reads. The table has more than 2,000 delta-chain clones, nearly 65% seen once. The sample taken for sequencing was Vd2+ gamma-delta T cells from blood. These receptors were taken from a human donor in good health.

The chain carries TRDV2 and TRDJ1; TRDD3 matches at 8 bases. The V segment lost 0 bases and the J segment 2 bases; nucleotides outside the gene matches: 16. Germline CDR1 GEAIGNYY, CDR2 EKD. The CDR3 is made up of 19 amino acids. Written as DNA, the CDR3 is TGTGCCTGTGACACCCTGCCCACCTACTTGGGGGATGAAACCGATAAACTCATCTTT. Its translation: CACDTLPTYLGDETDKLIF.

Regarding this clone: It may be a read error: a sequence one base away is much more abundant. This sequence joins TRDV2 and TRDJ3; TRDD3 matches at 10 bases. Per the germline V gene, CDR1 is GEAIGNYY and CDR2 is EKD. V shed 3 bases and J 0 bases; nucleotides not matched to a gene: 13. The length of the CDR3 is 21 residues. The CDR3 is CACDRVLGDGSNSWDTRQMFF. CDR3 sequence (DNA): TGTGCCTGTGACCGAGTACTGGGGGATGGCTCTAACTCCTGGGACACCCGACAGATGTTTTTC.

The J gene is TRDJ1, the V gene TRDV2, with D possibly being TRDD3 (6 bases). Germline values: CDR1 GEAIGNYY, CDR2 EKD. There are 15 residues in the CDR3. V lost 3 bases and J lost 0, with 13 bases in between. CDR3 sequence: CACDLLGGYTDKLIF. The CDR3 DNA follows: TGTGCCTGTGACTTACTGGGCGGGTACACCGATAAACTCATCTTT.

V and J are TRDV2 and TRDJ1, with D hard to call. Per the germline V gene, CDR1 is GEAIGNYY and CDR2 is EKD. V lost 0 bases to trimming and J lost 0 bases, with 25 bases between them. The CDR3 sequence is 20 residues long. The chain's CDR3 is CACDTVSTPGVLGHTDKLIF. In DNA, the CDR3 is TGTGCCTGTGACACCGTAAGTACACCAGGGGTCCTTGGACACACCGATAAACTCATCTTT.

The V and J genes are TRDV2 and TRDJ1; maybe TRDD3 (6 bases). Trimming stripped 3 bases from V and 3 bases from J, with 16 bases between. Germline V lookup: CDR1 GEAIGNYY, CDR2 EKD. This CDR3 region has 15 residues. CDR3 coding DNA: TGTGCCTGTGACCCCCTGGGGACGAGGTCCGATAAACTCATCTTT. Translation gives CACDPLGTRSDKLIF.

V and J are TRDV2 and TRDJ1, with 12 nucleotides matching TRDD3. Looked up from germline, CDR1 is GEAIGNYY and CDR2 is EKD. This CDR3 has 13 amino acids. The V and J ends lost 2 bases and 7 bases, in that order; junction bases with no gene match: 1. CDR3 coding DNA: TGTGCCTGTGACATACTGGGGGATACTAAACTCATCTTT. This codes for CACDILGDTKLIF.

The rearrangement links TRDV2 to TRDJ1; D remains ambiguous. The CDR3 runs to 14 residues. Germline V CDR1 and CDR2: GEAIGNYY, EKD. V lost 3 bases and J 3 bases, leaving 13 bases between the germline ends. The CDR3 reads CACDSIGGADKLIF. The CDR3 DNA follows: TGTGCCTGTGACTCAATCGGAGGGGCCGATAAACTCATCTTT.

The rearrangement links TRDV2 to TRDJ1; D call uncertain. Per germline, CDR1 GEAIGNYY and CDR2 EKD. The CDR3 runs 14 residues. Trimming pared 3 bases from V and 3 bases from J, leaving 13 bases between. CDR3 coding DNA: TGTGCCTGTGACCCCGTGGGACCGGCCGATAAACTCATCTTT. It codes for CACDPVGPADKLIF.

The chain links TRDV2 to TRDJ1; 9 bases map to TRDD3. The junction had 14 bases not matched to a gene; V was cut back by 4 bases and J by 0 bases. The CDR3 spans 18 residues. Germline CDR1 GEAIGNYY, CDR2 EKD. The CDR3: CACDPVLGEHRYTDKLIF. CDR3 nucleotides: TGTGCCTGTGATCCCGTACTGGGGGAGCACCGTTACACCGATAAACTCATCTTT.

On this clone: At one end the junction does not follow the germline gene, possibly because of a read error. The chain couples TRDV2 to TRDJ3; a weak D match, TRDD3 (5 bases). CDR3 length: 19 residues. Germline values: CDR1 GEAIGNYY, CDR2 EKD. Here the CDR3 reads CACDGAGTTSSWATRQMFF. The CDR3 DNA is TGTGCCTGTGACGGCGCGGGGACTACCAGCTCCTGGGCCACCCGACAGATGTTTTTC.

The genes are TRDV2 and TRDJ1, with 7 bases aligning to TRDD2. V shed 2 bases, J shed 3 bases, and the junction held 8 bases outside the gene matches. The germline gives CDR1 GEAIGNYY, CDR2 EKD. The CDR3 contains 15 residues. CDR3 protein: CACDSLPPSSDKLIF. CDR3 DNA: TGTGCCTGTGACAGCCTTCCTCCATCCTCCGATAAACTCATCTTT.

V is TRDV2 and J is TRDJ3, with 11 positions matching TRDD3. CDR3 length: 18 amino acids. Trimming took 0 bases from V and 0 from J; bases not matched to a gene: 0. Germline V CDR1 and CDR2: GEAIGNYY, EKD. This chain's CDR3 is CACDTTGGYSWDTRQMFF. The CDR3 DNA is TGTGCCTGTGACACCACTGGGGGATACTCCTGGGACACCCGACAGATGTTTTTC.

The chain uses TRDV2 and TRDJ1; 9 bases match TRDD3. The germline V gene has CDR1 GEAIGNYY and CDR2 EKD. This CDR3 region has 16 residues. The J segment lost 2 bases and the V segment lost 3 bases, leaving 9 bases of the junction unmatched. CDR3: CACDSLLGESTDKLIF. In nucleotides, the CDR3 is TGTGCCTGTGACTCCTTACTGGGGGAGTCAACCGATAAACTCATCTTT.

The J gene is TRDJ1, the V gene TRDV2; 8 nucleotides line up with TRDD3. The CDR3 spans 16 residues. With V trimmed by 1 base and J by 8 bases, 14 bases remained unmatched. The germline CDR1 and CDR2 sequences are GEAIGNYY and EKD. The CDR3 is CACDTLGIRGPSKLIF. The CDR3 coding sequence is TGTGCCTGTGACACTCTCGGGATACGCGGTCCTTCAAAACTCATCTTT.

The V call is TRDV2, the J call TRDJ1, with TRDD3 matching over 8 bases. V lost 0 bases and J lost 0; bases outside the gene matches: 14. Germline V gives CDR1 GEAIGNYY, CDR2 EKD. This CDR3 region has 19 residues. The CDR3 spells CACDTVITGGSQYTDKLIF. The CDR3 region has the DNA TGTGCCTGTGACACCGTTATTACTGGGGGTTCCCAGTACACCGATAAACTCATCTTT.

This chain uses TRDV2 with TRDJ1, with 12 bases aligning to TRDD3. With 0 bases clipped from V and 0 bases from J, the junction kept 13 bases outside the gene matches. The V gene's germline CDR1 is GEAIGNYY and CDR2 EKD. The CDR3 runs to 20 residues. The CDR3 region is CACDTVLGDTSSWDTDKLIF. CDR3 coding DNA: TGTGCCTGTGACACCGTACTGGGGGATACTAGCTCCTGGGACACCGATAAACTCATCTTT.

This clone was seen only a few times. V gene TRDV2 combines with J gene TRDJ1; 9 bases fit TRDD3. Germline V lookup: CDR1 GEAIGNYY, CDR2 EKD. This CDR3 comprises 20 residues. Trimming removed 0 bases from V and 2 bases from J; junction bases left unmatched: 18. The CDR3 region has the DNA TGTGCCTGTGACACCGTCTCCCGTCCTACCCTGGGGGATCTGACCGATAAACTCATCTTT. Its translation: CACDTVSRPTLGDLTDKLIF.